The rows below give T cell receptor beta chains drawn from one sample of a study of T cells in Graves' hyperthyroidism and ophthalmopathy. TCRdb re-derived calls from the multiplex PCR reads in MiXCR, one entry per CDR3 protein. The profile shows 250,000 or so distinct CDR3 sequences, around 15% of them singletons. The source material was blood. These receptor sequences come from a woman aged 45-65 years with Graves' hyperthyroidism that later progressed to Graves' ophthalmopathy. Each CDR3 is given with its conserved first and last residue. The order of the fields is CDR3 length, D gene, V gene, clone size, J gene, CDR3 protein, CDR3 DNA. A D gene is named only where the DNA matches it firmly. Rows give clone size only sometimes, using once, few, many, or a class for an expanded clone.

14,TRBD1,TRBV30,many,TRBJ2-5,CAWQLTGMMETQYF,TGTGCCTGGCAACTGACAGGGATGATGGAGACCCAGTACTTC
17,-,TRBV20-1,many,TRBJ2-3,CSAAPSREGARTDTQYF,TGCAGTGCTGCACCGTCGAGGGAGGGGGCGAGAACAGATACGCAGTATTTT
15,-,TRBV7-8,many,TRBJ2-2,CASSNSRGPAGELFF,TGTGCCAGCAGCAATTCCCGGGGCCCTGCGGGGGAGCTGTTTTTT
14,-,TRBV6-1,many,TRBJ2-3,CASRRQIFTDTQYF,TGTGCCAGCAGGCGGCAGATCTTCACAGATACGCAGTATTTT
14,-,TRBV4-1,-,TRBJ2-1,CASSQARQQLGQFF,TGCGCCAGCAGCCAAGCGCGGCAGCAGCTTGGGCAGTTCTTC
14,-,TRBV28,many,TRBJ2-3,CASSWGGGTDTQYF,TGTGCCAGCAGTTGGGGGGGCGGCACAGATACGCAGTATTTT
14,-,TRBV5-1,many,TRBJ2-3,CASKSRGSTDTQYF,TGCGCCAGCAAAAGCAGGGGCAGCACAGATACGCAGTATTTT
12,-,TRBV19,few,TRBJ1-1,CASSMGGTEAFF,TGTGCCAGTAGTATGGGGGGCACTGAAGCTTTCTTT
15,-,TRBV28,many,TRBJ1-1,CASSANGGWNTEAFF,TGTGCCAGCAGCGCCAACGGGGGCTGGAACACTGAAGCTTTCTTT
17,-,TRBV20-1,many,TRBJ2-1,CSASDPGRASSYNEQFF,TGCAGTGCTAGTGATCCCGGACGAGCTAGCTCCTACAATGAGCAGTTCTTC
12,-,TRBV29-1,-,TRBJ1-3,CSVRESGNTIYF,TGCAGCGTTAGGGAATCTGGAAACACCATATATTTT
13,-,TRBV11-2,many,TRBJ1-2,CASSFYEGVGYTF,TGTGCCAGCAGCTTTTACGAAGGGGTCGGCTACACCTTC
13,-,TRBV7-2,-,TRBJ2-4,CASSLAYKNIQYF,TGTGCCAGCAGCTTGGCATATAAAAACATTCAGTACTTC
19,-,TRBV13,few,TRBJ2-3,CASSLWGITGEGGTDTQYF,TGTGCCAGCAGCTTATGGGGTATTACAGGGGAGGGAGGCACAGATACGCAGTATTTT
14,-,TRBV3-1,many,TRBJ1-5,CASSQGGARQPQHF,TGTGCCAGCAGCCAAGGTGGGGCGCGTCAGCCCCAGCATTTT
14,TRBD1,TRBV30,-,TRBJ2-5,CACTFGTVKETQYF,TGTGCCTGCACTTTCGGGACAGTGAAAGAGACCCAGTACTTC
13,-,TRBV15,many,TRBJ2-7,CATSGQQGLQQYF,TGTGCCACCAGCGGCCAACAGGGTCTACAGCAGTACTTC
12,-,TRBV7-9,once,TRBJ2-7,CASGVGSGEQCF,TGTGCCAGCGGGGTGGGTAGCGGCGAGCAGTGCTTC
15,TRBD2,TRBV3-1,many,TRBJ2-1,CASSQEAGGPTFQFF,TGTGCCAGCAGCCAAGAGGCGGGAGGGCCTACATTTCAGTTCTTC
14,-,TRBV20-1,many,TRBJ2-7,CSARDLVRVYEQYF,TGCAGTGCTAGAGATCTGGTCAGGGTCTACGAGCAGTACTTC
12,-,TRBV30,many,TRBJ1-1,CAWSRVSTEAFF,TGTGCCTGGAGCAGGGTGAGCACTGAAGCTTTCTTT
17,TRBD2,TRBV20-1,many,TRBJ2-7,CSSLGGSGTLSNYEQYF,TGCAGTTCCCTCGGGGGTAGCGGGACATTAAGTAACTACGAGCAGTACTTC
16,TRBD2,TRBV28,many,TRBJ2-1,CASSSLRLAGPYEQFF,TGTGCCAGCAGTTCCTTACGACTAGCGGGACCCTATGAGCAGTTCTTC
19,TRBD1,TRBV7-3,-,TRBJ2-2,CASSVLPGTGRSYTGELFF,TGTGCCAGCAGCGTCCTTCCCGGGACAGGCCGATCTTACACCGGGGAGCTGTTTTTT
15,TRBD1,TRBV15,-,TRBJ2-1,CATRAGTGTWNEQFF,TGTGCCACCAGAGCCGGGACAGGGACATGGAATGAGCAGTTCTTC
15,TRBD2,TRBV28,-,TRBJ2-6,CASSLSGVGANVLTF,TGTGCCAGCAGTTTAAGCGGGGTCGGGGCCAACGTCCTGACTTTC